Each of the 21 T cell receptor beta chains below was sequenced from the same sample in a study of T cells in Graves' hyperthyroidism and ophthalmopathy. Amplification of TCR beta CDR3 regions used RNA as the template. In the first-round RT-PCR of the TCR CDR3, the HTBI primer set was used. In TCRdb, the multiplex PCR reads were re-called with MiXCR into one record per CDR3 protein. The data hold about 400,000 distinct CDR3 sequences, with 11% to 15% observed a single time. Sequences were obtained from blood. These receptors all stem from a man in his fifties or sixties with Graves' ophthalmopathy.

The V call is TRBV30, the J call TRBJ1-2, with D perhaps matching TRBD1 (6 bases). V shed 2 bases and J shed 4 bases, with 17 bases lying between them. CDR1 GTSNPN and CDR2 SVGIG come from the germline V gene (reference sequence). CDR3 length: 15 amino acids. Here the CDR3 reads CAWSSGGGGVYGYTF. As DNA, the CDR3 is TGTGCCTGGAGTTCGGGTGGAGGGGGGGTCTATGGCTACACCTTC.

The chain is built from TRBV7-9 and TRBJ1-1; D not certain. From germline, CDR1 is SEHNR and CDR2 FQNEAQ (reference sequence). CDR3 length: 11 residues. The V and J ends lost 2 bases and 10 bases respectively, with 8 bases between them. DNA of the CDR3: TGTGCCAGCAGCTTACCGGGCCGAGCTTTCTTT. It encodes CASSLPGRAFF.

The table lists this clonotype with many counts. The chain employs TRBV7-3 and TRBJ1-1, with TRBD1 as a possible D gene (5 bases). In germline, CDR1 is SGHTA, CDR2 FQGTGA. The CDR3 consists of 14 residues. V lost 5 bases and J lost 10, with 20 bases in between. In nucleotides, the CDR3 is TGTGCCAGCAGCCCAGGGCCAGCTCCTTGGGGAGCTTTCTTT. This codes for CASSPGPAPWGAFF. The whole variable domain, filled in from reference TRBV7-3 and TRBJ1-1, reads GAGVSQTPSNKVTEKGKYVELRCDPISGHTALYWYRQSLGQGPEFLIYFQGTGAADDSGLPNDRFFAVRPEGSVSTLKIQRTERGDSAVYLCASSPGPAPWGAFFGQGTRLTVV.

Points on this clonotype: A much larger clone differs from this one at a single base, so this may be a read error. The chain carries TRBV20-1 and TRBJ1-4; a weak D match, TRBD1 (5 bases). Germline V lookup: CDR1 DFQATT, CDR2 SNEGSKA (reference sequence). The CDR3 has 16 amino acids. DNA of the CDR3: TGCAGTGCTAGTAGTTCCCGGGGCGGCCCTAATGAAAAACTGCTTTTT. This encodes CSASSSRGGPNEKLLF.

This clonotype was counted at least ten times. The chain links TRBV12-3 or TRBV12-4 to TRBJ2-3; tentatively, D is TRBD2 (5 bases). V was shortened by 8 bases and J by 3 bases, with 12 bases between the two germline ends. The CDR3 spans 13 residues. The CDR3 spells CASLNRRTDTQYF. CDR3 nucleotides: TGTGCCAGCCTCAATAGGAGGACAGATACGCAGTATTTT.

This clonotype appeared a few times. The CDR3 sequence is CASSPGSSGNTIYF. CDR3 sequence (DNA): TGTGCCAGCAGCCCAGGGAGCTCTGGAAACACCATATATTTT. The gene calls are TRBV3-1 and TRBJ1-3, with D perhaps matching TRBD1 (5 bases). This CDR3 has 14 residues. Germline CDR1 LGHDT, CDR2 YNNKEL (reference sequence). The V end was cut by 4 bases, the J end by 0 bases, with 7 bases between.

A few counts support this clonotype. This chain connects TRBV7-9 to TRBJ2-7, with 11 bases that match TRBD1. The CDR3 runs to 15 residues. After removal of 5 bases from V and 4 bases from J, the junction contained 7 bases not matched to a gene. Germline V gene data show CDR1 as SEHNR and CDR2 as FQNEAQ (reference sequence). Here the CDR3 reads CASSGGQGATYEQYF. The CDR3 DNA reads as TGTGCCAGCAGCGGAGGACAGGGGGCAACGTACGAGCAGTACTTC. The full variable domain, completed using reference TRBV7-9 and TRBJ2-7, is DTGVSQNPRHKITKRGQNVTFRCDPISEHNRLYWYRQTLGQGPEFLTYFQNEAQLEKSRLLSDRFSAERPKGSFSTLEIQRTEQGDSAMYLCASSGGQGATYEQYFGPGTRLTVT.

This clonotype was observed a few times. The chain combines TRBV12-5 with TRBJ2-1; 10 bases map to TRBD2. The J segment lost 0 bases and the V segment lost 6 bases, leaving 5 bases of the junction unmatched. The germline V gene encodes CDR1 LGHNT and CDR2 FRNRAP. The CDR3 totals 16 residues. The CDR3 region is CASGRLAGRSYNEQFF. The CDR3 DNA reads TGTGCTAGTGGCCGACTAGCGGGTCGCTCCTACAATGAGCAGTTCTTC.

V usage is TRBV10-3 and J usage is TRBJ2-1, with TRBD2 matching 12 bases. CDR1 is ENHRY and CDR2 is SYGVKD in the germline V gene. The CDR3 loop spans 16 amino acids. V trimming: 10 bases; J trimming: 6 bases; junction bases outside the gene matches: 13. Here the CDR3 DNA reads TGTGCCACCGGTCCTAGCGGGAGGGCCCAAGGCAATGAGCAGTTCTTC. Protein product: CATGPSGRAQGNEQFF.

This chain uses TRBV27 with TRBJ1-1; a possible D gene is TRBD1 (5 bases). This CDR3 has 16 residues. CDR1 and CDR2 from the germline V gene are MNHEY and SMNVEV (reference sequence). Trimming cost V 1 base and J 1 base, with 13 bases left between them. CDR3 amino acids: CASSLYGGGRNTEAFF. The CDR3 nucleotides are TGTGCCAGCAGTTTATATGGGGGAGGGAGGAACACTGAAGCTTTCTTT.

The chain has TRBV4-1 and TRBJ2-5, with TRBD2 identical over 8 bases. Germline V CDR1 and CDR2: MGHRA, YSYEKL. There are 16 residues in the CDR3. Losses at the gene ends were 4 bases for V and 3 bases for J; bases not matched to a gene: 10. The CDR3 DNA is TGCGCCAGCAGCCGCCGGGAAGCGGGGGAAGAAGAGACCCAGTACTTC. Translating gives CASSRREAGEEETQYF.

In this sample, this clonotype turned up many times. The J gene is TRBJ2-3, the V gene TRBV2, with a possible D match to TRBD1 (5 bases). Trimming removed 4 bases from V and 0 bases from J, with 14 bases in between. CDR3 length: 16 residues. The germline CDR1 and CDR2 sequences are SNHLY and FYNNEI. The CDR3 here is CASSGQTLLSTDTQYF. The DNA for the CDR3 is TGTGCCAGCAGTGGACAGACCCTCCTGAGCACAGATACGCAGTATTTT.

This clonotype was detected a few times. The genes are TRBV7-9 and TRBJ2-6; D perhaps matches TRBD2 (7 bases). The CDR3 is 17 amino acids. Germline values: CDR1 SEHNR, CDR2 FQNEAQ (reference sequence). V gave up 5 bases and J gave up 2 bases, with 16 bases separating them. The CDR3 region has the DNA TGTGCCAGCAGCGGGTGGGAGGGGGTAGCTGGGGCCAACGTCCTGACTTTC. Translation gives CASSGWEGVAGANVLTF.

The DNA of the CDR3 is TGTGCCATCAGTAACCGGGACAGCTCAAACACTGAAGCTTTCTTT. Its protein product is CAISNRDSSNTEAFF. This chain links TRBV10-3 with TRBJ1-1, with TRBD1 matching 7 bases. CDR3 size: 15 residues. Germline V gives CDR1 ENHRY, CDR2 SYGVKD. V lost 5 bases and J lost 2; bases outside the gene matches: 8.

There are many counts of this clonotype. The genes are TRBV7-9 and TRBJ2-3; D is unclear. Germline V lookup: CDR1 SEHNR, CDR2 FQNEAQ (reference sequence). The CDR3 loop spans 12 amino acids. Trimming pared 5 bases from V and 2 bases from J, leaving 5 bases between. The CDR3 region has the DNA TGTGCCAGCAGCATAACCACAGATACGCAGTATTTT. It specifies CASSITTDTQYF.

This clonotype has at least ten counts. This chain links TRBV30 with TRBJ2-1; D call uncertain. The germline V and J ends were trimmed by 0 bases and 10 bases, with 7 bases remaining between them. Germline assignment: CDR1 GTSNPN and CDR2 SVGIG (reference sequence). The CDR3 length is 11 residues. CDR3: CAWSVRWEQFF. In DNA, the CDR3 is TGTGCCTGGAGTGTACGGTGGGAGCAGTTCTTC.

Many counts were recorded for this clonotype. The V call is TRBV9, the J call TRBJ2-1; 7 bases agree with TRBD2. Looked up from germline, CDR1 is SGDLS and CDR2 is YYNGEE. CDR3 length: 15 amino acids. V lost 4 bases to trimming and J lost 3 bases; unmatched junction nucleotides: 7. The CDR3 region has the DNA TGTGCCAGCAGCAGCCTAGCGGAGAGCTACAATGAGCAGTTCTTC. Protein: CASSSLAESYNEQFF.

This clonotype appeared many times. The V and J genes are TRBV11-2 and TRBJ2-1, with 7 positions matching TRBD2. Germline trimming cut 5 bases from V and 6 bases from J; bases unmatched to any gene: 7. CDR1 and CDR2 (germline): SGHAT, FQNNGV. The CDR3 consists of 14 residues. The chain's CDR3 is CASSPTSLGNEQFF. CDR3 nucleotides: TGTGCCAGCAGCCCGACTAGCCTGGGCAATGAGCAGTTCTTC.

J is TRBJ2-5 and V is TRBV5-1, with TRBD2 as a possible D gene (6 bases). This CDR3 has 16 amino acids. The V end lost 4 bases, the J end lost 3 bases, and 19 bases lay between the germline ends. The germline CDR1 and CDR2 sequences are SGHRS and YFSETQ. CDR3 sequence (DNA): TGCGCCAGCAGCCCCGCCGGGCGGGGCTACGAAGAGACCCAGTACTTC. It specifies CASSPAGRGYEETQYF. Variable domain in full (rest from reference TRBV5-1 and TRBJ2-5): KAGVTQTPRYLIKTRGQQVTLSCSPISGHRSVSWYQQTPGQGLQFLFEYFSETQRNKGNFPGRFSGRQFSNSRSEMNVSTLELGDSALYLCASSPAGRGYEETQYFGPGTRLLVL.

The chain uses TRBV19 and TRBJ2-1; D is perhaps TRBD1 (6 bases). Germline values: CDR1 LNHDA, CDR2 SQIVND (reference sequence). Between the trimmed V and J ends, which lost 4 bases and 6 bases, there was a span of 13 bases. This CDR3 is 14 amino acids long. This CDR3 is CASSTGELVNEQFF. The CDR3 bases are TGTGCCAGTAGTACAGGGGAACTTGTCAATGAGCAGTTCTTC.

This clonotype was counted at least ten times. This chain connects TRBV6-1 to TRBJ2-6; 9 bases match TRBD1. The CDR3 loop spans 18 amino acids. The V gene end was trimmed by 10 bases and the J gene end by 0 bases; junction bases not matched to a gene: 13. The V gene's germline CDR1 is MNHNS and CDR2 SASEGT. Here the CDR3 reads CATRQGVTLSSGANVLTF. CDR3 bases: TGTGCCACCAGACAGGGGGTGACCTTAAGCTCTGGGGCCAACGTCCTGACTTTC.